This T cell receptor (beta chain) was obtained from a study of T cells in Graves' hyperthyroidism and ophthalmopathy (dated by TCRdb to between 2017 and 2020). About the study as a whole: Peripheral blood samples were taken at initial diagnosis, before any treatment was given. Thyroid tissue and blood T-cell repertoires from six Graves' hyperthyroidism patients were also compared in the study. To identify TCR V-J signatures that set the groups apart, the researchers used a discovery cohort of 100 patients, made up of approximately 43 with Graves' ophthalmopathy and some 60 with stable Graves' hyperthyroidism. After sampling, hyperthyroidism patients received methimazole starting at 30 mg daily, and ophthalmopathy patients received high-dose intravenous methylprednisolone. According to the paper, TCR Vbeta CDR3 sequencing was carried out on 120 to 150 peripheral blood samples, which came from approximately 43 ophthalmopathy, 75 to 80 hyperthyroidism and about 17 progressor patients. Prospective prediction of ophthalmopathy was tested in an independent validation cohort of approximately 19 hyperthyroidism patients and 17 patients who later progressed to ophthalmopathy. The 75 to 100 discovery patients were randomly divided into training and test sets at a 7:3 ratio. Overall study results and their limits: Most expanded thyroid clonotypes (frequency above 0.001) were also detected in blood, suggesting blood repertoires may reflect thyroid immune responses. In validation, the model predicted progression to ophthalmopathy with approximately 71% sensitivity and about 73% specificity, a median of 6.5 months before onset. Ophthalmopathy was separated from stable hyperthyroidism by a 13 V-J signature model, with around 88% sensitivity and roughly 84% specificity obtained in cross-validation and 80%/75% obtained in testing. Sample size was not statistically predetermined, and blinding of investigators to group allocation was not performed.

There are many counts of this clonotype. It has no known antigen specificity. Base quality data are lacking; no much larger clone is found one base away. The TCR beta CDR3 regions were amplified from RNA transcripts. For the first round of RT-PCR on the TCR CDR3, the HTBI primer set was used together with the Qiagen OneStep RT-PCR kit. The libraries were constructed in a second round of multiplex PCR and then size-selected and purified. Paired-end sequencing of the libraries was performed with 100 bp reads on an Illumina HiSeq2000. The published analysis was carried out like this. SOAPnuke was used to process the raw data, removing reads that contained adapters or uncalled bases, had a mean Phred below 15, or lacked an exact match to the constant primer or identifier. High-quality paired reads were merged using COPE v1.2.5, and each unique nucleotide sequence was defined as a clonotype. MiTCR v1.1 was used to align the clonotypes against IMGT TRBV, TRBD and TRBJ reference segments. Only V-J combinations with frequency above 0.0001, covering 99% to 99.2% of repertoires, were analysed. A TCS score was defined as the ratio of F50 (clonal expansion) to E x V (chaos), with BLOSUM62-based TCRdist applied between CDR3 peptides within each V-J. Welch's t-statistics and random forest reduced around 550 V-J features to fewer than 15, which were used in a naive Bayes classifier (R e1071). Thyroid-blood repertoire similarity was quantified with the Morisita-Horn index. The public reads were quality trimmed at Q25 with fastp and then assembled into clones with MiXCR by TCRdb, keeping productive beta chains. Here each entry gathers all rows of one CDR3 protein and keeps the most common genes and DNA. TCRdb, not the authors, supplied the V and J calls. The sample data list roughly 710,000 distinct CDR3 sequences, and 30% to 40% of these were observed just once. The ten largest clones add up to less than 40% of the sample.

Stable Graves' hyperthyroidism was defined as the absence of progression to ophthalmopathy over 18 months of follow-up. Hyperthyroidism patients were newly diagnosed, with disease duration under 2 months, and aged 18 to 65 years. The study excluded patients with uncontrolled infections, other autoimmune diseases, pregnancy or lactation. Diagnoses were established on the basis of clinical symptoms, serum thyroxine and TRAb, thyroid ultrasound, and orbital computed tomography. PBMCs were separated from roughly 10 ml of fresh peripheral blood using Ficoll-Paque density gradient centrifugation. Total RNA was extracted with Trizol reagent, and quality was checked on an Agilent 2100 Bioanalyzer. The sequence derives from a woman in her thirties or forties with Graves' hyperthyroidism. The specimen was blood.

The nucleotide sequence is TGTGCCAGCTCACCAGGTAGCGGACCGCGGGGCGAGCAGTACTTC. It encodes CASSPGSGPRGEQYF. The sequence joins TRBV18 to TRBJ2-7; D gene: possibly TRBD2, on 6 matching bases. The CDR3, cysteine through phenylalanine, is 15 amino acids long. Left in the record is the CDR3 DNA by itself, 45 bases read in frame from the first base. V loses 2 bases of germline sequence and J loses 6 bases, and the interval between the two ends is 17 bases. CDR1 and CDR2 were assigned from the germline V gene as KGHSH and LQKENI.